The text below deals with one T cell receptor (beta chain). These data belong to a study of blood T cell repertoires in COVID-19. V dropped 4 bases and J dropped 4; count of bases not matched to a gene: 3. Per germline, CDR1 SGHDT and CDR2 YYEEEE. This CDR3 region has 13 residues. Per the study methods: Nucleated cell number was recorded as an estimate derived from reference gene primer amplification. Only in-frame clones appear in the TCRdb table, and some are missing; sequencing was by immunoSEQ multiplex PCR. The V and J calls and the clone size are those of that table, but D and trimming were determined from the DNA. Counted here are about 41,000 clones, around 80% occurring once; the ten biggest clones make up about 27%.

Sequencing input: peripheral blood. The chain uses TRBV5-6 and TRBJ2-5, with TRBD2 matching 8 bases. This clonotype was obtained from a man older than 75 with acute or convalescent COVID-19. CDR3 nucleotides: TGTGCCAGCAGCCCCCGGGGGGGAGAGACCCAGTACTTC. Protein: CASSPRGGETQYF.